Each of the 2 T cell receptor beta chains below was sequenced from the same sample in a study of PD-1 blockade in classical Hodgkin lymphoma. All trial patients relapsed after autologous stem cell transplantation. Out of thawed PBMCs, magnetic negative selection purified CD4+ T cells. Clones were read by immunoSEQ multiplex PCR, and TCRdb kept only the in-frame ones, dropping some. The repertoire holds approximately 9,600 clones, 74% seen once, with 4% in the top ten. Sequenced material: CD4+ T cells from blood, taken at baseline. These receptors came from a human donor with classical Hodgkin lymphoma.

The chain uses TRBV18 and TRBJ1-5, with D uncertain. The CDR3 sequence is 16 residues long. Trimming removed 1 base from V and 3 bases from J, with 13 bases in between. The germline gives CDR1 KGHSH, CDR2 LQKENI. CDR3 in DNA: TGTGCCAGCTCACCACGGGTACGGGGAGTCAATCAGCCCCAGCATTTT. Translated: CASSPRVRGVNQPQHF.

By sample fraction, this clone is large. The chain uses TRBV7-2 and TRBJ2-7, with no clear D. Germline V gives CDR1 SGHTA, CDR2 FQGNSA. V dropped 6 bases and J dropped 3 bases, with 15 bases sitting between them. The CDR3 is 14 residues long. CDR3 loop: CASSPSRSLYEQYF. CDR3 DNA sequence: TGTGCCAGCAGTCCCAGTAGGTCCCTCTACGAGCAGTACTTC.